The present T cell receptor beta chain was sequenced within a study of beta chain features in type 1 diabetes. Overall study context: Age and gender were similar between patients and healthy donors, as were cell yields.

The V gene lost 4 bases and the J gene lost 7 bases, with 11 bases spanning the gap. Looked up from germline, CDR1 is SEHNR and CDR2 is FQNEAQ (reference sequence). This CDR3 has 13 amino acids. What was sequenced were expressed TCRB transcripts, since all of the isolated RNA had been reverse transcribed. Here immunoSEQ multiplex PCR was the method, and the copy in TCRdb shows in-frame clones only, minus some. The sample yields some 150,000 clones, just over 9% seen once. The chain combines TRBV7-9 with TRBJ1-5; D remains unclear. Sequenced input: central memory CD4+ T cells from blood. This TCR came from a man between 18 and 35 years old in good health. As DNA, the CDR3 is TGTGCCAGCAGCTCTCAGGATGGGCAGCCCCAGCATTTT. Encoded protein: CASSSQDGQPQHF.